The 20 T cell receptor beta chains listed next were all sequenced from one sample in a study of beta chain features in type 1 diabetes. No antigen has been identified for these receptors. Sequenced material consisted of expressed TCRB transcripts (all of the isolated RNA was reverse transcribed). Repertoires were generated with immunoSEQ multiplex PCR, while TCRdb's copy carries only in-frame clones and drops some. There are about 160,000 clones in the sample; about 63% occur only once, and about 0.1% lies in the top ten. Study-wide results and caveats: Shortening of TCRB CDR3s, moderate but significant, appeared in all four CD4+ subsets of Type 1 diabetes patients.

The source material was naive CD4+ T cells from blood. The origin of the receptors is a man aged 25-40 years with type 1 diabetes.

The chain carries TRBV30 and TRBJ1-3, with D tentatively TRBD1 (5 bases). The V gene lost 1 base and the J gene lost 2 bases, with 9 bases spanning the gap. Germline CDR1 is GTSNPN and CDR2 is SVGIG (reference sequence). The CDR3 is made up of 14 amino acids. The CDR3 sequence is CAWSAGATGNTIYF. For the CDR3, the DNA is TGTGCCTGGAGTGCCGGGGCAACTGGAAACACCATATATTTT.

J is TRBJ1-1 and V is TRBV14; no clear D. The germline V gene encodes CDR1 SGHDN and CDR2 FVKESK. The CDR3 runs to 11 residues. The V gene lost 8 bases and the J gene lost 4 bases, with 8 bases spanning the gap. The CDR3 nucleotides read TGTGCCAGCGGGCTGGCCACTGAAGCTTTCTTT. This gives the protein CASGLATEAFF.

This clone appeared a single time. This chain links TRBV4-3 with TRBJ2-4; D unresolved. The CDR3 is 15 residues long. Looked up from germline, CDR1 is LGHNA and CDR2 is YSLEER. V lost 0 bases, J lost 0 bases, and 6 bases lay in between. The CDR3 protein is CASSQDQLAKNIQYF. The DNA for the CDR3 is TGCGCCAGCAGCCAAGATCAGTTAGCCAAAAACATTCAGTACTTC.

The V call is TRBV4-3, the J call TRBJ2-1, with D perhaps assigned TRBD1 or TRBD2 (5 bases each). V was cut by 1 base and J by 7 bases, with 8 bases left in between. The CDR3 loop spans 13 amino acids. CDR1 is LGHNA and CDR2 is YSLEER in the germline V gene. The CDR3 protein is CASSQVEGNEQFF. DNA for the CDR3: TGCGCCAGCAGCCAAGTTGAGGGGAATGAGCAGTTCTTC.

This clone showed up just a few times. The V gene is TRBV30, the J gene TRBJ2-7; D is unresolved. V lost 0 bases, J lost 0 bases, and 9 bases lay in between. The CDR3 is 14 residues long. The V gene's germline CDR1 is GTSNPN and CDR2 SVGIG (reference sequence). CDR3 nucleotides: TGTGCCTGGAGTGTACGTCGCTTCTCCTACGAGCAGTACTTC. It is translated as CAWSVRRFSYEQYF.

This rearrangement joins TRBV7-2 to TRBJ2-3; 10 bases match TRBD2. V gave up 1 base and J gave up 0 bases; unmatched junction bases: 4. CDR3 length: 17 residues. Germline CDR1 SGHTA, CDR2 FQGNSA. CDR3 protein: CASSLGASGRSTDTQYF. The CDR3 DNA follows: TGTGCCAGCAGCTTAGGGGCTAGCGGGAGAAGCACAGATACGCAGTATTTT.

This clone was counted between two and nine times. The chain links TRBV30 to TRBJ2-3, with 7 bases fitting TRBD1. V lost 3 bases and J lost 4; bases outside the gene matches: 7. CDR3 length: 14 amino acids. From germline, CDR1 is GTSNPN and CDR2 SVGIG (reference sequence). CDR3 in amino acids: CAWSRQGKADTQYF. Written as DNA, the CDR3 is TGTGCCTGGAGCCGACAGGGAAAGGCAGATACGCAGTATTTT.

The J gene is TRBJ2-7, the V gene TRBV30; no firm D call. Looked up from germline, CDR1 is GTSNPN and CDR2 is SVGIG (reference sequence). The CDR3 is 13 residues long. V was pared by 2 bases and J by 0 bases, with 8 bases between. The CDR3 DNA reads as TGTGCCTGGAGTTTCCAGCCCTCCTACGAGCAGTACTTC. This sequence encodes CAWSFQPSYEQYF.

The chain combines TRBV7-2 with TRBJ2-1; D is perhaps TRBD1 (6 bases). Trimming removed 6 bases at V and 7 bases at J, with 19 bases between. The CDR3 length is 15 residues. Germline V gene data show CDR1 as SGHTA and CDR2 as FQGNSA. CDR3 sequence: CASRPGTRRGNEQFF. The DNA of the CDR3 is TGTGCCAGCAGGCCCGGGACCCGAAGGGGGAATGAGCAGTTCTTC.

J is TRBJ2-1 and V is TRBV2; D perhaps matches TRBD1 (7 bases). The CDR3 spans 16 residues. CDR1 and CDR2 from the germline V gene are SNHLY and FYNNEI. Trimming took 6 bases from V and 8 from J, leaving 23 bases between them. CDR3 protein: CASRRLLSDREDEQFF. DNA for the CDR3: TGTGCCAGCAGAAGACTCCTTTCAGACAGGGAGGATGAGCAGTTCTTC. Full variable domain (outside the CDR3, taken from reference TRBV2 and TRBJ2-1): EPEVTQTPSHQVTQMGQEVILRCVPISNHLYFYWYRQILGQKVEFLVSFYNNEISEKSEIFDDQFSVERPDGSNFTLKIRSTKLEDSAMYFCASRRLLSDREDEQFFGPGTRLTVL.

The table lists this clone with a few counts. The gene calls are TRBV25-1 and TRBJ2-3, with D uncertain. Germline CDR1 MGHDK, CDR2 SYGVNS. The CDR3 is 12 amino acids. V lost 2 bases, J lost 12 bases, and 12 bases lay in between. This CDR3 is CASSEGSGPQYF. In nucleotides, the CDR3 is TGTGCCAGCAGTGAAGGGTCTGGACCCCAGTATTTT.

V usage is TRBV11-3 and J usage is TRBJ2-1, with 7 bases that match TRBD1. Germline V gene lookup returns CDR1 SGHNT and CDR2 YENEEA. V lost 4 bases to trimming and J lost 5 bases; unmatched junction nucleotides: 17. CDR3 size: 18 residues. The CDR3: CASSSALQDRPRDNEQFF. As DNA, the CDR3 is TGTGCCAGCAGCTCTGCCCTCCAGGACAGGCCGAGGGACAATGAGCAGTTCTTC.

V gene TRBV30 combines with J gene TRBJ2-1; no clear D. V gave up 2 bases and J gave up 2 bases, with 10 bases separating them. This CDR3 spans 14 amino acids. Germline V lookup: CDR1 GTSNPN, CDR2 SVGIG (reference sequence). The DNA of the CDR3 is TGTGCCTGGAGTTGGGGTTCGGCCTACAATGAGCAGTTCTTC. Its protein product is CAWSWGSAYNEQFF. The full variable domain, rest sourced from reference TRBV30 and TRBJ2-1, is SQTIHQWPATLVQPVGSPLSLECTVEGTSNPNLYWYRQAAGRGLQLLFYSVGIGQISSEVPQNLSASRPQDRQFILSSKKLLLSDSGFYLCAWSWGSAYNEQFFGPGTRLTVL.

The gene calls are TRBV6-6 and TRBJ2-7, with a weak D call TRBD1 (6 bases). V was pared by 7 bases and J by 7 bases, with 20 bases between. From germline, CDR1 is MNHNY and CDR2 SVGAGI (reference sequence). The CDR3 totals 14 residues. The CDR3 bases are TGTGCCAGCACCCAACCGGACAGTTTGGGTGAGCAGTACTTC. This sequence encodes CASTQPDSLGEQYF.

The chain employs TRBV20-1 and TRBJ2-7; D is uncertain. Trimming stripped 5 bases from V and 4 bases from J, with 9 bases between. The CDR3 extends over 11 amino acids. Per germline, CDR1 DFQATT and CDR2 SNEGSKA (reference sequence). CDR3 in DNA: TGCAGTGCTGGGCGGATTTACGAGCAGTACTTC. Translating it yields CSAGRIYEQYF.

The V and J genes are TRBV4-1 and TRBJ2-5, with 11 positions matching TRBD2. CDR3 length: 15 residues. CDR1 is MGHRA, CDR2 YSYEKL, per germline. The ends lost 5 bases at V and 7 bases at J; junction bases unmatched: 9. The CDR3 region has the DNA TGCGCCAGCAGCGGGCTAGCGGGGGGCACCTGGACCCAGTACTTC. It is translated as CASSGLAGGTWTQYF.

The chain couples TRBV30 to TRBJ1-4; D unresolved. Trimming pared 0 bases from V and 7 bases from J, leaving 12 bases between. The CDR3 has 14 amino acids. Germline V lookup: CDR1 GTSNPN, CDR2 SVGIG (reference sequence). CDR3 coding DNA: TGTGCCTGGAGTGTGGTGGTGGGTAGTGAAAAACTGTTTTTT. It codes for CAWSVVVGSEKLFF. The full variable domain, its missing parts supplied by reference TRBV30 and TRBJ1-4, is SQTIHQWPATLVQPVGSPLSLECTVEGTSNPNLYWYRQAAGRGLQLLFYSVGIGQISSEVPQNLSASRPQDRQFILSSKKLLLSDSGFYLCAWSVVVGSEKLFFGSGTQLSVL.

This chain uses TRBV29-1 with TRBJ2-7; D is uncertain. The length of the CDR3 is 11 residues. Germline V gene sequence: CDR1 SQVTM, CDR2 ANQGSEA. Trimming removed 5 bases at V and 2 bases at J, with 7 bases between. Here the CDR3 reads CSVRAAYEQYF. For the CDR3, the DNA is TGCAGCGTTCGCGCAGCCTACGAGCAGTACTTC.

This clone was seen only a few times. The rearrangement uses TRBV7-2 and TRBJ1-2; D might be TRBD1 (5 bases). Trimming left V 2 bases short and J 6 bases short, with 16 bases between. From germline, CDR1 is SGHTA and CDR2 FQGNSA. The CDR3 is 15 amino acids. In DNA form, the CDR3 reads TGTGCCAGCAGCTTAATGGGACTTACCATGGATGGCTACACCTTC. This translates into CASSLMGLTMDGYTF.

Note on this clone: The same CDR3 is also encoded by other DNA sequences in this sample. CDR3 bases: TGTGCCAGCAGCTTTCAAGAGACCCAGTACTTC. It translates to CASSFQETQYF. The chain carries TRBV7-2 and TRBJ2-5; D is undetermined. This CDR3 is built from 11 residues. Germline loops: CDR1 SGHTA, CDR2 FQGNSA. The germline V and J ends were trimmed by 3 bases and 2 bases, with 1 base remaining between them.